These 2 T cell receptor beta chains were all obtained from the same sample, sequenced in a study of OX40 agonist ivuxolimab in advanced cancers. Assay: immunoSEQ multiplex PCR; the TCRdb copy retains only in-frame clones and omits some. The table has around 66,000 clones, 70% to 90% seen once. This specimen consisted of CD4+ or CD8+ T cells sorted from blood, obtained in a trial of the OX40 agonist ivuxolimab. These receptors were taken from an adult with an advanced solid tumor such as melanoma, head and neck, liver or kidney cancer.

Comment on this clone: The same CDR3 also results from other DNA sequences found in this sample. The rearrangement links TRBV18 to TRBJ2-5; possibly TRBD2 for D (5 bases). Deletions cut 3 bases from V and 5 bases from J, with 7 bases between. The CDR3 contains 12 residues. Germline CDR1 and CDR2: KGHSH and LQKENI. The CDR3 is CASSPGGETQYF. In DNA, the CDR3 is TGTGCCAGCTCACCGGGCGGGGAGACCCAGTACTTC.

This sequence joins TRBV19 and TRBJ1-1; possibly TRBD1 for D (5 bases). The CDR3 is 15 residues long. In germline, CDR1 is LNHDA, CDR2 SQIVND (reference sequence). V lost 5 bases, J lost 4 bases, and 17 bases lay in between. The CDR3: CASSPQGGLATEAFF. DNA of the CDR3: TGTGCCAGTAGTCCTCAGGGTGGGTTGGCCACTGAAGCTTTCTTT.